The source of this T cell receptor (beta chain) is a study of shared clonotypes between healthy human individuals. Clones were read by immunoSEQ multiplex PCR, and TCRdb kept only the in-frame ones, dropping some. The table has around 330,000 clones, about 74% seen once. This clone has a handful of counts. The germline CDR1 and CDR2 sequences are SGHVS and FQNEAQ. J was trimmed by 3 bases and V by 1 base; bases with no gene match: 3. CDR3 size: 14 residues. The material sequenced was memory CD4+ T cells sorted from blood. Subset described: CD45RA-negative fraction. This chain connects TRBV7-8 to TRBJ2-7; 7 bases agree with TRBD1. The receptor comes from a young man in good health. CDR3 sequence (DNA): TGTGCCAGCAGCTTAGTCCCAGGGGGCTACGAGCAGTACTTC. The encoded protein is CASSLVPGGYEQYF.